This is a list of T cell receptor beta chains from one sample in a study of blood T cell repertoires in COVID-19. The method was immunoSEQ multiplex PCR; TCRdb's version includes in-frame clones alone and lacks a portion of them. Seen here are roughly 260,000 clones, roughly 90% observed once, and the top ten hold 2.1%. Sequenced sample: peripheral blood. Every receptor here comes from a woman aged 40 to 50 who had recovered from COVID-19. CDR3s include the opening cysteine and the closing phenylalanine or tryptophan. The D gene is left open where the match is weak. The size field is filled for only some rows; it gives once, few, many or a size class.

>-|TRBV7-3|TRBJ2-5|TRBD2
TGTGCCAGCAGCTTCGGACTAGCGGGGGGGCCGCTTGGAGAGACCCAGTACTTC
CASSFGLAGGPLGETQYF
>-|TRBV11-2|TRBJ1-5|-
TGTGCCAGCAGCTTAGACGGGATTAGCAATCAGCCCCAGCATTTT
CASSLDGISNQPQHF
>-|TRBV6-5|TRBJ2-7|-
TGTGCCAGCAGTTACTCGGGAGCACAGTACTTC
CASSYSGAQYF
>-|TRBV5-1|TRBJ2-3|-
TGCGCCAGCAGCTTGACCGCTCCAGGGCCTGCAGATACGCAGTATTTT
CASSLTAPGPADTQYF
>-|TRBV6-4|TRBJ2-2|TRBD2
TGTGCCAGCAGTCCGGGACTACCCAACACCGGGGAGCTGTTTTTT
CASSPGLPNTGELFF
>-|TRBV11-2|TRBJ2-1|-
TGTGCCAGCAGGTTCCTGGGGAGCAGCAGGGGCGGTGAGCAGTTCTTC
CASRFLGSSRGGEQFF
>-|TRBV14|TRBJ2-7|-
TGTGCCAGCAGCCAAAGGGGGAGAAGAGACAGGCTCGACGAGCAGTACTTC
CASSQRGRRDRLDEQYF
>-|TRBV10-3|TRBJ2-3|TRBD2
TGTGCCATCAGGGCAAGACTAGCGGGAGGGCCCGCAGATACGCAGTATTTT
CAIRARLAGGPADTQYF
>-|TRBV18|TRBJ2-2|-
TGTGCCAGCTCACCCGGACAGCCGGCGGGCGGGGAGCTGTTTTTT
CASSPGQPAGGELFF
>-|TRBV2|TRBJ2-5|-
TGTGCCAGCGGTAGCGCGGTGGAGACCCAGTACTTC
CASGSAVETQYF
>once|TRBV7-2|TRBJ1-2|TRBD1
TGTGCCAGCAGCTTATCAGGACAGGTTCGCGGCTACACCTTC
CASSLSGQVRGYTF
>-|TRBV4-3|TRBJ1-1|-
TGCGCCAGCTCAAACTACTACACTGAAGCTTTCTTT
CASSNYYTEAFF
>-|TRBV11-3|TRBJ2-2|-
TGTGCCAGCAGCTTAGAAGTCGGGGGGCGCGGGGAGCTGTTTTTT
CASSLEVGGRGELFF
>-|TRBV11-1|TRBJ2-5|-
TGTGCCAGCAGCTTCCGCCCCGCAGGGGAGGAGACCCAGTACTTC
CASSFRPAGEETQYF